Listed below are T cell receptor beta chains from one sample, sequenced in a study of cytomegalovirus exposure and HLA in healthy donors. Profiled with immunoSEQ multiplex PCR; TCRdb holds only in-frame clones, not every one. The sample carries around 150,000 clones, 87% recorded once. Sequenced input: PBMCs. All receptors derive from a woman in her thirties in good health and CMV-seronegative. CDR3s include the opening cysteine and the closing phenylalanine or tryptophan. D genes are given only for firm matches. Clone size is stated in some rows and not others, as once, few, many or a class when expanded.

CDR3nt	CDR3aa	v_gene	j_gene	d_gene	abundance
TGCAGGGCGGGGGTGGGAGAGACCCAGTACTTC	CRAGVGETQYF	TRBV20-1	TRBJ2-5	TRBD2	NA
TGCAGCGTTGTCTCCCTAGCGGGGGTCTACGAGCAGTACTTC	CSVVSLAGVYEQYF	TRBV29-1	TRBJ2-7	TRBD2	NA
TGCGCCAGCAGCTCCCGACTAGCGGGAGTGACAGATACGCAGTATTTT	CASSSRLAGVTDTQYF	TRBV4-1	TRBJ2-3	TRBD2	NA
TGTGCCAGCACAGCCAGCCGGGGACAGGACTATGGCTACACCTTC	CASTASRGQDYGYTF	TRBV18	TRBJ1-2	TRBD1	NA
TGTGCCAGCAGAGGAAGGGGGAGGGAAACTGAAGCTTTCTTT	CASRGRGRETEAFF	TRBV7-2	TRBJ1-1	NA	NA
TGTGCCAGCTCAACGAATAGAGACAGGGGTGGCGAGCAGTACTTC	CASSTNRDRGGEQYF	TRBV18	TRBJ2-7	TRBD1	NA
TGCGCCAGCAGCAGCGGGACACGGATGGGTGAGCAGTACTTC	CASSSGTRMGEQYF	TRBV5-1	TRBJ2-7	NA	NA
TGTGCCAGTAGCACACAGAGAGCGAACACTGAAGCTTTCTTT	CASSTQRANTEAFF	TRBV19	TRBJ1-1	NA	NA
TGTGCCAGCTCACCACTTGGCCAACGGGACAATGAGCAGTTCTTC	CASSPLGQRDNEQFF	TRBV18	TRBJ2-1	NA	NA
TGTGCCAGCAGCTTATCCCCGTCCTACGAGCAGTACTTC	CASSLSPSYEQYF	TRBV7-7	TRBJ2-7	NA	NA
TGTGCCAGCAGTTGGGCCGGGGGGCAGGGTGGAGATACGCAGTATTTT	CASSWAGGQGGDTQYF	TRBV6-6	TRBJ2-3	NA	NA
TGTGCCAGCAGTGAGTCCCAAACATGGGCCTTACAGCCCCAGCATTTT	CASSESQTWALQPQHF	TRBV6-1	TRBJ1-5	NA	NA
TGTGCCAGCAGGCCCACAGGGGAGAACGAGCAGTACTTC	CASRPTGENEQYF	TRBV6-5	TRBJ2-7	TRBD1	NA
TGTGCCAGCAGCTTGGAAGGGGGCGCGGGGGAGACCCAGTACTTC	CASSLEGGAGETQYF	TRBV5-8	TRBJ2-5	NA	few
TGTGCCAGCTCACCACGGGGCCAACAAGAGACCCAGTACTTC	CASSPRGQQETQYF	TRBV18	TRBJ2-5	NA	NA
TGTGCCAGTAGTATCGGAGCGGACTGGTATAGCAATCAGCCCCAGCATTTT	CASSIGADWYSNQPQHF	TRBV19	TRBJ1-5	NA	NA
TGTGCCAGCAGACTCCACAGGGATAGTAGCTATGGCTACACCTTC	CASRLHRDSSYGYTF	TRBV27	TRBJ1-2	NA	NA
TGTGCCAGCAGTCGACAGGGTCCCTACAATGAGCAGTTCTTC	CASSRQGPYNEQFF	TRBV28	TRBJ2-1	TRBD1	NA
TGTGCCAGCAGCCAAGGGACTAGCGGGAGGAATGAGCAGTTCTTC	CASSQGTSGRNEQFF	TRBV14	TRBJ2-1	TRBD2	NA
TGCGCCAGCAGCGGACAGCCGAACACCGGGGAGCTGTTTTTT	CASSGQPNTGELFF	TRBV10-1	TRBJ2-2	NA	few
TGTGCCAGCATCAGGGGGGCCTCTTCCAATGAGCAGTTCTTC	CASIRGASSNEQFF	TRBV6-1	TRBJ2-1	NA	NA
TGTGCCAGTAGTATGTCGTCAACTACCTACGAGCAGTACTTC	CASSMSSTTYEQYF	TRBV19	TRBJ2-7	NA	NA
TGTGCCAGCAGCTTAACGGGGGGGCTCTTAGCTGAGCAGTTCTTC	CASSLTGGLLAEQFF	TRBV7-2	TRBJ2-1	TRBD2	NA
TGTGCCATCAGTGGTCAGGGCCTAGGTGGCTATGGCTACACCTTC	CAISGQGLGGYGYTF	TRBV10-3	TRBJ1-2	NA	NA
TGTGCCAGCAGTTACTCCCACAGGACCCATGAGCAGTTCTTC	CASSYSHRTHEQFF	TRBV6-5	TRBJ2-1	NA	NA
TGTGCCAGCAGCCCCTACGGAAGACTAGCGGGGGCAAGAGATACGCAGTATTTT	CASSPYGRLAGARDTQYF	TRBV7-8	TRBJ2-3	TRBD2	NA
TGTGCCAGCAGCCCCGGACAGGCCAATCGGGGGCTCTTT	CASSPGQANRGLF	TRBV7-9	TRBJ1-1	TRBD1	NA
TGTGCCAGCAGTTACTCGAGGGTTATAGCTAGTCGCGAGCAGTACTTC	CASSYSRVIASREQYF	TRBV6-5	TRBJ2-7	NA	few
TGTGCCAGCAGGCACTCTAGCGGGAAATCAGATACGCAGTATTTT	CASRHSSGKSDTQYF	TRBV28	TRBJ2-3	TRBD2	NA
TGTGCCTGGAATCGGGGGACTAGCGGGAGGGCAGATACGCAGTATTTT	CAWNRGTSGRADTQYF	TRBV30	TRBJ2-3	TRBD2	once
TGTGCCAGCAGTGAATCAGGTGCGGGAGGGCCCCGGGGCGAGCAGTACTTC	CASSESGAGGPRGEQYF	TRBV25-1	TRBJ2-7	TRBD2	NA
TGTGCCAGCAGTAGAGCGACTAGTTCAAGGGGCCATGAGCAGTTCTTC	CASSRATSSRGHEQFF	TRBV28	TRBJ2-1	NA	NA
TGTGCCAGCAGTCGCGGGACAGCCCTTGAAGCTTTCTTT	CASSRGTALEAFF	TRBV6-4	TRBJ1-1	TRBD1	NA
TGCGCCAGCAGTCACACTACGGCCTACGAGCAGTACTTC	CASSHTTAYEQYF	TRBV10-1	TRBJ2-7	NA	NA
TGTGCCAGCGGCCCGGGGAACACTGAAGCTTTCTTT	CASGPGNTEAFF	TRBV7-2	TRBJ1-1	NA	once
TGTGCCAGCAGTCTACCGGGAGGGGGGGCCGAGCAGTACTTC	CASSLPGGGAEQYF	TRBV6-5	TRBJ2-7	TRBD2	NA
TGTGCCAGCAGCGCTCCCGGGACTAGCGGGGGCGGTACGCAGTATTTT	CASSAPGTSGGGTQYF	TRBV9	TRBJ2-3	TRBD2	NA
TGTGCCAGCAGTTACTCGGATGACAGATATTCACCCCTCCACTTT	CASSYSDDRYSPLHF	TRBV6-5	TRBJ1-6	NA	NA
TGTGCCAGCCAGGGGACCTACGAGCAGTACTTC	CASQGTYEQYF	TRBV2	TRBJ2-7	NA	NA
TGCGCCAGCAGCCTCCCGCAGGAAGGAAACACCATATATTTT	CASSLPQEGNTIYF	TRBV5-1	TRBJ1-3	NA	NA
TGCAGCGTTGTTTGGGGGGCCTACGAGCAGTACTTC	CSVVWGAYEQYF	TRBV29-1	TRBJ2-7	NA	NA
TGTGCCAGCAGCAAGAGCTTGAAAGGGGAAGCTGAAGCTTTCTTT	CASSKSLKGEAEAFF	TRBV5-4	TRBJ1-1	NA	once
TGTGCCAGCAGCCGAGCGGCTCTGGAGACCCAGTACTTC	CASSRAALETQYF	TRBV5-5	TRBJ2-5	NA	NA
TGTGCCAGCAGCTTATTTCGCCTAGCGGGGGTTGTAAACACCGGGGAGCTGTTTTTT	CASSLFRLAGVVNTGELFF	TRBV7-9	TRBJ2-2	TRBD2	NA
TGTGCCTCGATCAGGGACTATGGCTACACCTTC	CASIRDYGYTF	TRBV30	TRBJ1-2	NA	once
TGCGCCAGCAGCCAAGAACGGGGAGCCGACTATGGCTACACCTTC	CASSQERGADYGYTF	TRBV4-1	TRBJ1-2	NA	NA
TGTGCCAGCTCAGGGGACAACACAGATACGCAGTATTTT	CASSGDNTDTQYF	TRBV18	TRBJ2-3	NA	NA
TGCGCCAGCAGCCAAGATAGCTACCAGTACTTC	CASSQDSYQYF	TRBV4-1	TRBJ2-5	NA	NA